Sequencing of this TCR beta chain was carried out in a study of radiation and T cells in renal cell carcinoma (dated by TCRdb to the early 2020s). With regard to the full study: Samples came from a clinical trial, in which primary renal cell carcinomas received 15 Gy stereotactic body radiation therapy followed by nephrectomy 4 weeks later. In the approximately 53 samples combined, several million unique CDR3 nucleotide sequences were found, encoding some 2,500,000 unique CDR3 amino acid sequences. TCR beta sequencing covered 50 or so samples in total, comprising roughly 26 tumors and approximately 27 peripheral blood samples. Results the study describes overall, beyond this receptor: Effects of radiation dose or scheduling on the TCR repertoire could not be addressed with the single-armed trial design. Blood repertoire dynamics were not followed beyond 4 weeks after treatment. In blood, the top tumor clonotypes increased between baseline and 2 weeks post-radiation and then shrank by 4 weeks, which suggests that tumor-resident clones expanded only transiently. Because pretreatment tumor biopsies were not available, the baseline intratumoral presence of clonotypes could not be determined.

Notes on this clone: This receptor's antigen is unknown. No base quality information exists; no much larger clone differs at one position.

V trim: 0 bases; J trim: 1 base; unmatched bases: 0. From the cysteine through the phenylalanine, the CDR3 covers 15 amino acids. The entry retains the CDR3 DNA only, 45 bases that are in frame from base 1. Reading the germline V gene gives CDR1 SGDLS and CDR2 YYNGEE. The label giving this sample's time point can be read as: blood 2 weeks post-SBRT. The treatment or condition label for this specimen denotes: 15 Gy SBRT to primary tumor, nephrectomy 4 weeks later. To follow tumor-enriched clonotypes, peripheral blood was collected serially from radiation-treated patients at baseline and again at 2 weeks and 4 weeks after SBRT. All patients had renal cell carcinoma with clear cell pathology. The QIAamp DNA Blood Mini Kit (Qiagen) was used to prepare genomic DNA for TCR sequencing. Samples were included in the analyses only if all quality control checks were passed. Following the manufacturer's recommendations, the immunoSEQ kit was used to generate TCR beta libraries from genomic DNA. Library preparation used a first multiplex PCR with proprietary primers, then a second PCR adding unique barcodes, with bead cleanups after each round. A kit-provided positive control reaction and a negative control reaction were included in every sample batch. The final libraries were assessed on an Agilent 4200 TapeStation D1000 ScreenTape, pooled by volume, and quantified by qPCR. An Illumina NextSeq500 fitted with a MidOutput 150-cycle cartridge performed the sequencing, running 156 Read1 cycles and 15 Index1 cycles with the kit's custom primers. The pooled library was loaded at 0.95 to 1 pM, with a roughly 22% PhiX control spiked in. In the original analysis: The vendor-processed data were analyzed in R, and a clonotype was defined as all T cells that share the same CDR3 nucleotide sequence. For clone abundance analyses, frequencies were normalized to the 10,000 most abundant clones per sample. Public T cell clones, which averaged fewer than five per sample, were excluded before analysis. Tumor-enriched and baseline blood-enriched clonotypes were defined by at least a 32-fold difference in abundance between compartments. A beta-binomial differential abundance model was used to identify clonotypes that expanded or contracted between blood time points. Tumor-blood repertoire similarity was measured with the Baroni-Urbani and Buser coefficient, and groups were compared using two-tailed Wilcoxon tests in R. This is the immuneACCESS table as TCRdb keeps it, with only in-frame sequences that have V and J called. A part of the clones is gone; compared with another copy, unresolved V genes explain less than half, and the rest is unexplained. Clone size and V and J calls were adopted from that table, with D and trimming inferred from the DNA. This sample gives some 120,000 clones in total; about 88% of them show up just once. The top ten clonotypes cover almost 6% of the sample.

The clonotype originates from a woman in her 70s with renal cell carcinoma. The V and J segments used are TRBV9 and TRBJ2-4, with TRBD1 identical over 8 junction bases. The sequenced sample was blood, obtained from a patient whose treatment included radiotherapy and nephrectomy. CDR3 region: CASSVGTGAKNIQYF. The sequenced DNA: TGTGCCAGCAGCGTAGGGACAGGGGCCAAAAACATTCAGTACTTC. Reference TRBV9 and TRBJ2-4 genes cover what lies past the CDR3, so the full variable domain is DSGVTQTPKHLITATGQRVTLRCSPRSGDLSVYWYQQSLDQGLQFLIQYYNGEERAKGNILERFSAQQFPDLHSELNLSSLELGDSALYFCASSVGTGAKNIQYFGAGTRLSVL.